Sequencing of this T cell receptor beta chain was carried out in a study of blood T cell repertoires in COVID-19. This clone has a single count. The CDR3 length is 15 residues. Unmatched junction bases numbered 5, after V lost 4 bases and J lost 0 bases. Germline CDR1 SGHRS, CDR2 YFSETQ. Sequenced by immunoSEQ multiplex PCR; TCRdb stores in-frame clones only, minus some. Of 130,000 or so clones in the sample, roughly 90% were seen once. This sequence originates from a man aged 40-50 years with acute or convalescent COVID-19. V and J are TRBV5-1 and TRBJ1-1; TRBD1 aligns across 8 bases. Sequencing was performed on peripheral blood. This CDR3 is CASSEKQGVNTEAFF. CDR3 coding DNA: TGCGCCAGCAGCGAAAAACAGGGGGTGAACACTGAAGCTTTCTTT. The full variable domain, completed using reference TRBV5-1 and TRBJ1-1, is KAGVTQTPRYLIKTRGQQVTLSCSPISGHRSVSWYQQTPGQGLQFLFEYFSETQRNKGNFPGRFSGRQFSNSRSEMNVSTLELGDSALYLCASSEKQGVNTEAFFGQGTRLTVV.